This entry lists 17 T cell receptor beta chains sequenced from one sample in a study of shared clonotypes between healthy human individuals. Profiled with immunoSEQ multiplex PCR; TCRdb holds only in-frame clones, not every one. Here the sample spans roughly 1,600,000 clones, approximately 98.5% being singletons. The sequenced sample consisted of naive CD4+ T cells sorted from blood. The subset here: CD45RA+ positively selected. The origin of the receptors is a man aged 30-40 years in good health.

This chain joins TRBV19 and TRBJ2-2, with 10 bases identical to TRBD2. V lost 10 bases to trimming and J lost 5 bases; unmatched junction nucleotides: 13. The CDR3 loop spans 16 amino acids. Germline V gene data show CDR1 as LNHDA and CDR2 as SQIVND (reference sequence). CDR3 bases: TGTGCCACTCATGGGAGGCTAGCGGGAGTAACCGGGGAGCTGTTTTTT. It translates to CATHGRLAGVTGELFF.

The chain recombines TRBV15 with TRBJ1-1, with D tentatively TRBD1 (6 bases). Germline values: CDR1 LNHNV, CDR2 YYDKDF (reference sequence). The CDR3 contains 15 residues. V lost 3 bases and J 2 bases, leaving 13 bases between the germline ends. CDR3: CATSSAGVGNTEAFF. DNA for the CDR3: TGTGCCACCAGCAGTGCAGGGGTGGGTAACACTGAAGCTTTCTTT. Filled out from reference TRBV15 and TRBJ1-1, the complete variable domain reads DAMVIQNPRYQVTQFGKPVTLSCSQTLNHNVMYWYQQKSSQAPKLLFHYYDKDFNNEADTPDNFQSRRPNTSFCFLDIRSPGLGDTAMYLCATSSAGVGNTEAFFGQGTRLTVV.

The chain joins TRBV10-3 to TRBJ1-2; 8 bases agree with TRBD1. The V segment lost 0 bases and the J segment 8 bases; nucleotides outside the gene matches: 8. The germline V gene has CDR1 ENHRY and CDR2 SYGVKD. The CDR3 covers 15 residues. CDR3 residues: CAISESHRGSGGYTF. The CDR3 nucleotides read TGTGCCATCAGTGAGTCGCACAGGGGGTCTGGGGGCTACACCTTC.

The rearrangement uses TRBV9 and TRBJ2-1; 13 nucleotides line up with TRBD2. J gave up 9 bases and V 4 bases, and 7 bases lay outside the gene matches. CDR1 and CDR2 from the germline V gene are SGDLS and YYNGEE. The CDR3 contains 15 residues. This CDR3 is CASSPLAGGPSEQFF. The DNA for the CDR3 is TGTGCCAGCAGCCCACTAGCGGGAGGGCCTAGTGAGCAGTTCTTC.

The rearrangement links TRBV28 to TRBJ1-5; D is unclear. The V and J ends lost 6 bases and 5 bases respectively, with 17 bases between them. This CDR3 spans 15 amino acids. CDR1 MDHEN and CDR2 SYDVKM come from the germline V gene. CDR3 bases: TGTGCCAGCAGCGGGAGGTTCGGGCTTGATCAGCCCCAGCATTTT. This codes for CASSGRFGLDQPQHF.

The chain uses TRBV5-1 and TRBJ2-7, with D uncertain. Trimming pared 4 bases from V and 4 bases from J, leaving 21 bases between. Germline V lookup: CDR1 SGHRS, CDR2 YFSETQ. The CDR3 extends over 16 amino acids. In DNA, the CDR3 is TGCGCCAGCAGCCCCGCCGACGGACGGTGGGGTTACGAGCAGTACTTC. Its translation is CASSPADGRWGYEQYF.

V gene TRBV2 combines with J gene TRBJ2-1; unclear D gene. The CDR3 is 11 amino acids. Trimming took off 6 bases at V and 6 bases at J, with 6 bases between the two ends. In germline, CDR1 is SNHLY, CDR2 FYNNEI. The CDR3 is CASRQSNEQFF. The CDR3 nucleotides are TGTGCCAGCAGACAGTCCAATGAGCAGTTCTTC.

CDR3 sequence reads: CASSWDRDYGYTF. CDR3 coding DNA: TGTGCCAGCAGCTGGGACAGAGACTATGGCTACACCTTC. V and J are TRBV5-8 and TRBJ1-2; TRBD1 aligns across 7 bases. There are 13 residues in the CDR3. Germline values: CDR1 SGHTS, CDR2 YDEGEE. Trimming took 3 bases from V and 3 from J; bases not matched to a gene: 2. Filled out from reference TRBV5-8 and TRBJ1-2, the complete variable domain reads EAGVTQSPTHLIKTRGQQATLRCSPISGHTSVYWYQQALGLGLQFLLWYDEGEERNRGNFPPRFSGRQFPNYSSELNVNALELEDSALYLCASSWDRDYGYTFGSGTRLTVV.

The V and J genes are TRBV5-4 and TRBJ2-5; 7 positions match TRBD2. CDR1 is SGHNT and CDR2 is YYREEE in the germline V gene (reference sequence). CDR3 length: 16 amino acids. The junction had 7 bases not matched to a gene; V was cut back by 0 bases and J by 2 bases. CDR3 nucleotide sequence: TGTGCCAGCAGCTTGGGCGGCGGGAGAGGTCAAGAGACCCAGTACTTC. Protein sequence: CASSLGGGRGQETQYF.

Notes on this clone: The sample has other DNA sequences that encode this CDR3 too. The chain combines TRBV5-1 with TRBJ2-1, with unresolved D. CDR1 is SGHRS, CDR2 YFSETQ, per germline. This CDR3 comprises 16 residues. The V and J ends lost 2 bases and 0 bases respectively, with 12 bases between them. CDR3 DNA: TGCGCCAGCAGCTTAGGTCGCGGCAGCTCCTACAATGAGCAGTTCTTC. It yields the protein CASSLGRGSSYNEQFF.

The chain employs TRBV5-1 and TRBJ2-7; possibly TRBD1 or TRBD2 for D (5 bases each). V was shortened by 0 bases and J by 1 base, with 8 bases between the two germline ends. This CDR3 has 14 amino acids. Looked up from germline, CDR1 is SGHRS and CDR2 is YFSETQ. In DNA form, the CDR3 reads TGCGCCAGCAGCTTGGGGGACGTATCCTACGAGCAGTACTTC. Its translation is CASSLGDVSYEQYF.

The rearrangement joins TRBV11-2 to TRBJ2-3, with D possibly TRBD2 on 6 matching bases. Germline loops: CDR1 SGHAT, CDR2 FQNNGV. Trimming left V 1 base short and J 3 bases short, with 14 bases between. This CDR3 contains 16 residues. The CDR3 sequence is CASSLVEGRGTDTQYF. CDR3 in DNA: TGTGCCAGCAGCTTAGTGGAGGGGAGAGGAACAGATACGCAGTATTTT.

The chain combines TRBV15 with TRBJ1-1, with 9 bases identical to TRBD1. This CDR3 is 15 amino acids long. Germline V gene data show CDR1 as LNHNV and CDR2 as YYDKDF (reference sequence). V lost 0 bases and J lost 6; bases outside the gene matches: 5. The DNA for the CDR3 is TGTGCCACCAGCAGAGATCGCGGGACAGGGCCTGAAGCTTTCTTT. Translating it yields CATSRDRGTGPEAFF.

CDR3 residues: CASRVLAGAGEQYF. The CDR3 region has the DNA TGTGCCAGCAGGGTACTAGCGGGAGCGGGTGAGCAGTACTTC. The chain uses TRBV5-4 and TRBJ2-7; 11 bases are shared with TRBD2. Germline CDR1 and CDR2: SGHNT and YYREEE (reference sequence). The CDR3 length is 14 residues. V shed 5 bases and J 7 bases; nucleotides not matched to a gene: 8.

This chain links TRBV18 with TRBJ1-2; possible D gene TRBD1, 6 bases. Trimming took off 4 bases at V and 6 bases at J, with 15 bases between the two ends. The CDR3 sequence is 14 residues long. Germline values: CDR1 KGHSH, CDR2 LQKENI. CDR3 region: CASSLENRENGYTF. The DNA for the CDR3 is TGTGCCAGCTCACTAGAGAACAGGGAGAATGGCTACACCTTC. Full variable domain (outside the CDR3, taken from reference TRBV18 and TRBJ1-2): NAGVMQNPRHLVRRRGQEARLRCSPMKGHSHVYWYRQLPEEGLKFMVYLQKENIIDESGMPKERFSAEFPKEGPSILRIQQVVRGDSAAYFCASSLENRENGYTFGSGTRLTVV.

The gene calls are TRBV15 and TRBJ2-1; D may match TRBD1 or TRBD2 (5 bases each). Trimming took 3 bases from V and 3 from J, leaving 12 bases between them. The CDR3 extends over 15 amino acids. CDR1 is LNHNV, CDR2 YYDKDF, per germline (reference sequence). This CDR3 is CATSRERGYYNEQFF. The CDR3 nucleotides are TGTGCCACCAGCAGGGAGAGGGGTTACTACAATGAGCAGTTCTTC.

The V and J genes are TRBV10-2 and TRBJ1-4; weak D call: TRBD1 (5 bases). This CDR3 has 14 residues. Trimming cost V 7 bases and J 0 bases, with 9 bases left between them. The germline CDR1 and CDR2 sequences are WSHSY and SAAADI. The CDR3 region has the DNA TGCGCCAGCACTCCGACAGCAACTAATGAAAAACTGTTTTTT. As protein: CASTPTATNEKLFF.